These 9 T cell receptor beta chains were sequenced from one sample in a study of OX40 agonist ivuxolimab in advanced cancers. Sequenced by immunoSEQ multiplex PCR; TCRdb stores in-frame clones only, minus some. The sample includes some 95,000 clones, about 90% of them seen just once. Sample: CD4+ or CD8+ T cells sorted from blood, taken in a trial of the OX40 agonist ivuxolimab. These receptors originate from an adult with an advanced solid tumor such as melanoma, head and neck, liver or kidney cancer.

The rearrangement uses TRBV29-1 and TRBJ2-4, with TRBD2 matching 9 bases. Germline CDR1 reads SQVTM; CDR2 reads ANQGSEA. The V gene end was trimmed by 7 bases and the J gene end by 6 bases; junction bases not matched to a gene: 10. This CDR3 has 14 residues. The CDR3 nucleotides are TGCAGCGCCGCGGGGGAAGCGGGAGGAAACATTCAGTACTTC. It codes for CSAAGEAGGNIQYF.

The chain couples TRBV27 to TRBJ2-7; D tentatively fits TRBD1 or TRBD2 (5 bases each). CDR3 length equals 14 residues. Per germline, CDR1 MNHEY and CDR2 SMNVEV (reference sequence). Trimming took 7 bases from V and 2 from J, leaving 15 bases between them. The CDR3 DNA reads TGTGCCAGCACTGCCGGGACCGGCCCCTACGAGCAGTACTTC. Encoded protein: CASTAGTGPYEQYF.

The J gene is TRBJ1-2, the V gene TRBV11-3; no clear D gene. The V and J ends lost 1 base and 7 bases respectively, with 19 bases between them. The CDR3 runs to 16 residues. Germline CDR1 is SGHNT and CDR2 is YENEEA. CDR3 sequence reads: CASSLVERNKGFGYTF. The DNA of the CDR3 is TGTGCCAGCAGCTTAGTCGAGCGAAATAAGGGCTTTGGCTACACCTTC.

This chain connects TRBV18 to TRBJ1-5; 9 bases are a match to TRBD1. Germline values: CDR1 KGHSH, CDR2 LQKENI. This CDR3 is 16 amino acids long. V lost 2 bases to trimming and J lost 2 bases; unmatched junction nucleotides: 4. CDR3 residues: CASSPVDRGGNQPQHF. Written as DNA, the CDR3 is TGTGCCAGCTCACCAGTGGACAGGGGCGGCAATCAGCCCCAGCATTTT.

The V call is TRBV5-5, the J call TRBJ2-3; D gene uncertain. CDR1 SGHKS and CDR2 YYEKEE come from the germline V gene (reference sequence). The CDR3 covers 15 residues. V lost 4 bases and J lost 1, with 13 bases in between. CDR3 nucleotides: TGTGCCAGCAGCGTTAGGGAAGGAGGCACAGATACGCAGTATTTT. Protein: CASSVREGGTDTQYF.

V and J are TRBV11-3 and TRBJ2-5; D ambiguous. This CDR3 has 14 amino acids. Germline CDR1 is SGHNT and CDR2 is YENEEA. Trimming removed 7 bases from V and 2 bases from J, with 14 bases in between. CDR3: CASTRGPAQETQYF. The CDR3 DNA is TGTGCCAGCACTCGCGGTCCAGCTCAAGAGACCCAGTACTTC.

The rearrangement joins TRBV20-1 to TRBJ2-5; no clear D. The V end lost 5 bases, the J end lost 4 bases, and 8 bases lay between the germline ends. This CDR3 is 11 amino acids long. In germline, CDR1 is DFQATT, CDR2 SNEGSKA (reference sequence). CDR3 residues: CSAAQGETQYF. The CDR3 bases are TGCAGTGCTGCCCAAGGAGAGACCCAGTACTTC.

This clone was detected only a few times. V usage is TRBV5-1 and J usage is TRBJ1-2; D not certain. V was pared by 0 bases and J by 4 bases, with 10 bases between. CDR3 length equals 14 residues. Germline V CDR1 and CDR2: SGHRS, YFSETQ. The CDR3 loop reads CASSLVGEAYGYTF. In DNA, the CDR3 is TGCGCCAGCAGCTTGGTCGGGGAAGCCTATGGCTACACCTTC.

The V call is TRBV19, the J call TRBJ2-1, with 7 bases aligning to TRBD2. Per the germline V gene, CDR1 is LNHDA and CDR2 is SQIVND (reference sequence). After removal of 3 bases from V and 2 bases from J, the junction contained 4 bases not matched to a gene. This CDR3 has 15 residues. The CDR3 is CASSIGGGTYNEQFF. The CDR3, as DNA: TGTGCCAGTAGTATCGGCGGGGGAACCTACAATGAGCAGTTCTTC.